What follows are 23 T cell receptor beta chains derived from one specimen sequenced in a study of blood T cells in healthy people across ages. A second about 7 to 11 cycle PCR used barcoded and J-beta primers. TCRdb used MiXCR to reprocess the 5' RACE reads, holding one entry per CDR3 protein. The table has some 750,000 distinct CDR3 sequences, 22% seen once. Material for sequencing was blood. All receptors derive from a man between 65 and 80 years old in good health.

This clonotype was observed a handful of times. The chain has TRBV27 and TRBJ2-3; TRBD2 might be the D (5 bases). This CDR3 has 13 amino acids. Germline V gene data show CDR1 as MNHEY and CDR2 as SMNVEV (reference sequence). The germline V and J ends were trimmed by 3 bases and 5 bases, with 9 bases remaining between them. CDR3 nucleotide sequence: TGTGCCAGCAGTTTCCGGGGAAGAGATACGCAGTATTTT. Residues: CASSFRGRDTQYF.

There are a few counts of this clonotype. The chain couples TRBV12-3 or TRBV12-4 to TRBJ2-5, with TRBD2 matching 9 bases. TRBJ2-7 explains the end of the DNA better; the J call may be wrong. The CDR3 extends over 17 amino acids. The CDR3 is CASSPLRLSGGRFEQYF. As DNA, the CDR3 is TGTGCCAGCAGCCCGCTAAGACTTAGCGGGGGCCGTTTCGAGCAGTACTTC.

The V call is TRBV20-1, the J call TRBJ1-1; 10 bases are shared with TRBD1. The CDR3 length is 15 residues. With 2 bases clipped from V and 7 bases from J, the junction kept 10 bases outside the gene matches. Germline assignment: CDR1 DFQATT and CDR2 SNEGSKA (reference sequence). CDR3 sequence: CSARLTGQGRGEAFF. CDR3 bases: TGCAGTGCTAGATTGACGGGACAGGGGAGAGGTGAAGCTTTCTTT.

The chain recombines TRBV12-3 or TRBV12-4 with TRBJ2-5, with 8 bases fitting TRBD1. The CDR3 totals 16 residues. The J segment lost 5 bases and the V segment lost 6 bases, leaving 14 bases of the junction unmatched. In nucleotides, the CDR3 is TGTGCCAGCAGGGGCGCAGGACAGGGCGGTAGGGAGACCCAGTACTTC. This sequence encodes CASRGAGQGGRETQYF.

This sequence joins TRBV20-1 and TRBJ2-5; D is uncertain. CDR3 length: 13 amino acids. Looked up from germline, CDR1 is DFQATT and CDR2 is SNEGSKA (reference sequence). V lost 6 bases, J lost 0 bases, and 11 bases lay in between. The CDR3 DNA reads as TGCAGTGCCCGCTTCAGCGACCAAGAGACCCAGTACTTC. Its protein product is CSARFSDQETQYF.

Only a few counts were recorded for this clonotype. J is TRBJ2-5 and V is TRBV7-6, with D perhaps being TRBD1 or TRBD2 (5 bases each). Between the trimmed V and J ends, which lost 2 bases and 5 bases, there was a span of 15 bases. The germline V gene encodes CDR1 SGHVS and CDR2 FNYEAQ. CDR3 length: 15 amino acids. The CDR3 here is CASSLLSGDGETQYF. CDR3 nucleotide sequence: TGTGCCAGCAGCTTATTATCCGGGGACGGGGAGACCCAGTACTTC.

This clonotype was observed many times. The chain couples TRBV12-3 or TRBV12-4 to TRBJ1-2; no clear D gene. CDR3 length: 12 residues. V lost 3 bases and J lost 8, with 10 bases in between. The CDR3 coding sequence is TGTGCCAGCAGTTTTACAGTCGGCGGCTACACCTTC. It encodes CASSFTVGGYTF.

A remark on this clonotype: One end of the junction does not line up with germline, which may come from a read error. The chain couples TRBV5-6 to TRBJ1-1; no definite D call. The CDR3 sequence is 14 residues long. Germline-derived CDR1 and CDR2 are SGHDT and YYEEEE. CDR3 sequence: CAGSLAGWGTEAFF. CDR3 nucleotide sequence: TGTGCCGGCAGCTTGGCGGGGTGGGGCACTGAAGCTTTCTTT.

The chain is built from TRBV4-1 and TRBJ2-3, with D tentatively TRBD1 or TRBD2 (5 bases each). V gave up 1 base and J gave up 0 bases, with 11 bases separating them. The CDR3 loop spans 16 amino acids. Germline lookup yields CDR1 MGHRA and CDR2 YSYEKL. CDR3 sequence reads: CASSQGWGPSTDTQYF. CDR3 DNA: TGCGCCAGCAGCCAAGGTTGGGGACCTAGCACAGATACGCAGTATTTT.

The rearrangement links TRBV10-3 to TRBJ2-5; 7 nucleotides line up with TRBD2. The CDR3 extends over 12 amino acids. V lost 6 bases to trimming and J lost 5 bases; unmatched junction nucleotides: 3. Germline values: CDR1 ENHRY, CDR2 SYGVKD. The chain's CDR3 is CAIRGLEETQYF. The CDR3 nucleotides read TGTGCCATCAGAGGACTAGAGGAGACCCAGTACTTC.

This clonotype was counted many times. The genes are TRBV5-1 and TRBJ2-5; 11 bases line up with TRBD2. Germline CDR1 is SGHRS and CDR2 is YFSETQ. CDR3 length equals 17 residues. Losses at the gene ends were 0 bases for V and 2 bases for J; bases not matched to a gene: 6. DNA for the CDR3: TGCGCCAGCAGCTTGGTTCTAGCGGGGGGCGTTCAAGAGACCCAGTACTTC. Encoded protein: CASSLVLAGGVQETQYF.

The chain combines TRBV7-9 with TRBJ1-2, with D perhaps TRBD1 (5 bases). V gave up 1 base and J gave up 0 bases, with 12 bases separating them. CDR1 is SEHNR and CDR2 is FQNEAQ in the germline V gene (reference sequence). This CDR3 spans 16 amino acids. The chain's CDR3 is CASSLDGRATNYGYTF. The CDR3 DNA is TGTGCCAGCAGCTTAGATGGCAGGGCTACTAACTATGGCTACACCTTC.

Of note for this clonotype: This clone may be a read error of a much larger clone one base away. This rearrangement joins TRBV3-1 to TRBJ2-5, with 9 bases lining up with TRBD2. V lost 4 bases and J lost 5; bases outside the gene matches: 17. This CDR3 has 18 amino acids. The germline V gene has CDR1 LGHDT and CDR2 YNNKEL (reference sequence). The CDR3 DNA follows: TGTGCCAGCAGCCTCATCCTAGCGGGGAGAGCCCTTGGGGAGACCCAGTACTTC. This codes for CASSLILAGRALGETQYF.

The chain joins TRBV10-1 to TRBJ2-3; D unresolved. Germline V CDR1 and CDR2: WNHNN, SYGVQD (reference sequence). The CDR3 extends over 15 amino acids. V was shortened by 3 bases and J by 0 bases, with 10 bases between the two germline ends. The CDR3 bases are TGCGCCAGCAGTGAAAGGAATCCTAGCACAGATACGCAGTATTTT. This gives the protein CASSERNPSTDTQYF.

This clonotype appeared many times. One end of the junction fails to match germline, which may point to a read error. The chain couples TRBV6-2 or TRBV6-3 to TRBJ2-6; D is unclear. The germline V gene encodes CDR1 MNHEY and CDR2 SVGEGT. The CDR3 totals 13 residues. CDR3 amino acids: CASSNSGANVLTF. CDR3 nucleotides: TGTGCCAGCAGTAACTCTGGGGCCAACGTCCTGACTTTC.

In its sample, this clonotype was seen once. The V and J genes are TRBV28 and TRBJ2-1, with TRBD2 matching 16 bases. The CDR3 consists of 19 residues. Germline assignment: CDR1 MDHEN and CDR2 SYDVKM. Trimming removed 5 bases from V and 1 base from J; junction bases left unmatched: 8. CDR3 DNA sequence: TGTGCCAGCAGTGTGGGACTAGCGGGGGGGCTAGGGTCCTACAATGAGCAGTTCTTC. Its protein product is CASSVGLAGGLGSYNEQFF.

Only one count was recorded for this clonotype. The V and J genes are TRBV6-6 and TRBJ2-7; the match to TRBD1 covers 7 bases. V shed 7 bases, J shed 0 bases, and the junction held 6 bases outside the gene matches. The germline CDR1 and CDR2 sequences are MNHNY and SVGAGI (reference sequence). The CDR3 is made up of 14 amino acids. Written as DNA, the CDR3 is TGTGCCAGCACCACAGGGGCCAGCTCCTACGAGCAGTACTTC. This gives the protein CASTTGASSYEQYF.

This clonotype showed up just once. This chain links TRBV6-5 with TRBJ1-2, with D uncertain. Per the germline V gene, CDR1 is MNHEY and CDR2 is SVGAGI. The CDR3 extends over 18 amino acids. The germline V and J ends were trimmed by 0 bases and 0 bases, with 17 bases remaining between them. The CDR3: CASSYSIVGVGANYGYTF. DNA of the CDR3: TGTGCCAGCAGTTACTCGATCGTTGGTGTGGGAGCTAACTATGGCTACACCTTC.

This clonotype was counted many times. The chain employs TRBV7-9 and TRBJ2-5, with a possible D match to TRBD2 (6 bases). V gave up 3 bases and J gave up 2 bases, with 7 bases separating them. This CDR3 is 13 amino acids long. From germline, CDR1 is SEHNR and CDR2 FQNEAQ (reference sequence). The CDR3 protein is CASSFAGQETQYF. DNA of the CDR3: TGTGCCAGCAGCTTTGCGGGACAAGAGACCCAGTACTTC.

The rearrangement links TRBV3-1 to TRBJ2-4; 7 positions match TRBD2. The length of the CDR3 is 17 residues. Losses at the gene ends were 1 base for V and 1 base for J; bases not matched to a gene: 7. CDR1 LGHDT and CDR2 YNNKEL come from the germline V gene (reference sequence). The CDR3 loop is CASSQVSGGLAKNIQYF. CDR3 coding DNA: TGTGCCAGCAGCCAAGTTTCGGGGGGTTTGGCCAAAAACATTCAGTACTTC.

The chain is built from TRBV7-2 and TRBJ2-5; TRBD2 matches 11 bases. The better agreement between TRBJ2-7 and the DNA end casts doubt on the J call. CDR1 SGHTA and CDR2 FQGNSA come from the germline V gene. The CDR3 loop spans 15 amino acids. The CDR3 loop is CASSLTSGGFGEQYF. Here the CDR3 DNA reads TGTGCCAGCAGCTTAACTAGCGGGGGATTCGGCGAGCAGTACTTC.

This chain links TRBV2 with TRBJ1-2, with D possibly matching TRBD1 (6 bases). CDR3 length: 19 residues. V shed 8 bases and J shed 6 bases, with 34 bases lying between them. The germline V gene has CDR1 SNHLY and CDR2 FYNNEI. As DNA, the CDR3 is TGTGCCAGCGGAGAGAGGGGGGGTTCAGGGCCACCTCGGAAGGATGGCTACACCTTC. This gives the protein CASGERGGSGPPRKDGYTF.

J is TRBJ2-7 and V is TRBV28, with 14 positions matching TRBD2. V shed 2 bases and J 3 bases; nucleotides not matched to a gene: 6. The CDR3 loop spans 17 amino acids. CDR1 is MDHEN, CDR2 SYDVKM, per germline. This CDR3 reads CASSLIPGTSGGYEQYF. The CDR3 bases are TGTGCCAGCAGTTTAATTCCCGGGACTAGCGGGGGCTACGAGCAGTACTTC.